Following are 30 T cell receptor beta chains from one sample sequenced in a study. Each CDR3 protein is one row after TCRdb ran MiXCR on the 5' RACE reads. Of approximately 21,000 distinct CDR3 sequences in the sample, 30% were seen once. The sample consisted of tumor-infiltrating naive CD4+ T cells sorted from the breast tumor. The sample's subset: naive CD4+ T cells, CD4+CD45RA+CD25-. These receptors were taken from a female donor with breast cancer.

The gene calls are TRBV25-1 and TRBJ2-7; D uncertain. This CDR3 has 13 residues. Germline V gene data show CDR1 as MGHDK and CDR2 as SYGVNS. V was pared by 7 bases and J by 4 bases, with 14 bases between. In nucleotides, the CDR3 is TGTGCCAGCATCCGGTCGAGAGCGTACGAGCAGTACTTC. Its protein is CASIRSRAYEQYF.

This rearrangement joins TRBV5-1 to TRBJ2-7, with D perhaps assigned TRBD1 or TRBD2 (5 bases each). The CDR3 sequence is 14 residues long. Trimming took 3 bases from V and 0 from J, leaving 10 bases between them. Germline lookup yields CDR1 SGHRS and CDR2 YFSETQ. This CDR3 is CASSWGRSSYEQYF. The CDR3 DNA reads TGCGCCAGCAGCTGGGGACGGAGCTCCTACGAGCAGTACTTC.

The rearrangement links TRBV6-1 to TRBJ1-2; D remains unclear. Germline loops: CDR1 MNHNS, CDR2 SASEGT. The length of the CDR3 is 13 residues. V shed 2 bases and J shed 8 bases, with 12 bases lying between them. CDR3 nucleotide sequence: TGTGCCAGCAGTGAACGCCGGGGTTGGGGCTACACCTTC. Amino acid sequence: CASSERRGWGYTF.

The chain combines TRBV12-3 or TRBV12-4 with TRBJ2-7; D may be TRBD2 (6 bases). The CDR3 extends over 13 amino acids. V lost 6 bases and J 2 bases, leaving 11 bases between the germline ends. The CDR3: CASRGGAPYEQYF. The CDR3 DNA sequence: TGTGCCAGCAGGGGCGGGGCCCCCTACGAGCAGTACTTC.

This chain links TRBV6-5 with TRBJ1-2; no definite D call. Germline assignment: CDR1 MNHEY and CDR2 SVGAGI. Trimming took 5 bases from V and 3 from J, leaving 13 bases between them. The CDR3 length is 14 residues. The CDR3 DNA follows: TGTGCCAGCAGTCGGCAGCGAGTGGACTATGGCTACACCTTC. Its protein product is CASSRQRVDYGYTF.

This clonotype has at least ten counts. The V and J genes are TRBV12-3 or TRBV12-4 and TRBJ2-5; D gene unclear. Deletions cut 5 bases from V and 1 base from J, with 8 bases between. This CDR3 spans 13 amino acids. Here the CDR3 DNA reads TGTGCCAGCAGTGAGACGATCCAAGAGACCCAGTACTTC. It codes for CASSETIQETQYF.

About this clonotype: This could be a read error, since a much larger clone is one nucleotide away. V gene TRBV4-1 combines with J gene TRBJ2-7; the D gene is possibly TRBD2 (5 bases). Trimming left V 3 bases short and J 1 base short, with 13 bases between. The CDR3 covers 15 residues. Germline values: CDR1 MGHRA, CDR2 YSYEKL. CDR3: CASSHRAGGSYEQYF. The CDR3 coding sequence is TGCGCCAGCAGCCACCGGGCGGGCGGTTCCTACGAGCAGTACTTC.

This clonotype was detected many times. This chain joins TRBV12-3 or TRBV12-4 and TRBJ1-5; 7 bases match TRBD1. V shed 4 bases, J shed 6 bases, and the junction held 6 bases outside the gene matches. This CDR3 spans 14 amino acids. The CDR3 is CASSSNHRGQPQHF. CDR3 coding DNA: TGTGCCAGCAGTTCCAACCACAGGGGTCAGCCCCAGCATTTT.

This clonotype ranks as medium-sized. The genes are TRBV7-3 and TRBJ2-1; 12 bases align to TRBD2. V was clipped by 5 bases and J by 7 bases; unmatched bases: 3. Germline V CDR1 and CDR2: SGHTA, FQGTGA. The CDR3 covers 14 residues. The CDR3 here is CASSQTSGRNEQFF. CDR3 bases: TGTGCCAGCAGCCAGACTAGCGGGAGAAATGAGCAGTTCTTC. The whole variable domain, filled in from reference TRBV7-3 and TRBJ2-1, reads GAGVSQTPSNKVTEKGKYVELRCDPISGHTALYWYRQSLGQGPEFLIYFQGTGAADDSGLPNDRFFAVRPEGSVSTLKIQRTERGDSAVYLCASSQTSGRNEQFFGPGTRLTVL.

Note on this clonotype: No conserved phenylalanine or tryptophan is present at the end of the CDR3, so a read error is the likely explanation. The V call is TRBV12-3 or TRBV12-4, the J call TRBJ1-1, with D possibly being TRBD1 (5 bases). There are 16 residues in the CDR3. V shed 5 bases and J shed 4 bases, with 20 bases lying between them. CDR3: CASSQHGAPGATEAFL. The CDR3 nucleotides are TGTGCCAGCAGTCAACATGGGGCCCCGGGCGCCACTGAAGCTTTCCTT.

This clonotype occurred many times. The chain carries TRBV18 and TRBJ2-6; D not certain. Germline lookup yields CDR1 KGHSH and CDR2 LQKENI. This CDR3 has 13 residues. Trimming shortened V by 6 bases and J by 1 base, and 4 bases separated the two germline ends. The CDR3 is CASSSSGANVLTF. The CDR3 DNA reads TGTGCCAGCTCCTCGTCTGGGGCCAACGTCCTGACTTTC.

By share, this clonotype counts as medium-sized (0.01 to 0.1%). This chain's CDR3 is CSAREAGGYEQYF. The CDR3 bases are TGCAGTGCTAGAGAGGCAGGGGGCTACGAGCAGTACTTC. The rearrangement uses TRBV20-1 and TRBJ2-7, with 7 bases that match TRBD1. The CDR3 contains 13 residues. V lost 0 bases, J lost 3 bases, and 2 bases stayed unmatched. In germline, CDR1 is DFQATT, CDR2 SNEGSKA (reference sequence).

This clonotype turned up a few times. The CDR3 protein is CASSYSQTWGRYEQYF. DNA for the CDR3: TGTGCCAGCAGTTACTCCCAGACTTGGGGGCGTTACGAGCAGTACTTC. The chain carries TRBV6-5 and TRBJ2-7, with D perhaps TRBD1 (6 bases). The germline V and J ends were trimmed by 0 bases and 4 bases, with 16 bases remaining between them. The length of the CDR3 is 16 residues. Germline CDR1 MNHEY, CDR2 SVGAGI.

This clonotype was observed many times. The rearrangement uses TRBV5-1 and TRBJ2-7; 7 bases align to TRBD1. The germline CDR1 and CDR2 sequences are SGHRS and YFSETQ. The CDR3 is 15 residues long. V trimming: 1 base; J trimming: 6 bases; junction bases outside the gene matches: 10. The CDR3, as DNA: TGCGCCAGCAGCTTGACGGGTACAGGGGTATCCGAGCAGTACTTC. This encodes CASSLTGTGVSEQYF.

This clonotype was recorded a few times. The genes are TRBV12-3 or TRBV12-4 and TRBJ2-1, with 13 bases identical to TRBD2. CDR3 size: 17 residues. V gave up 6 bases and J gave up 5 bases; unmatched junction bases: 10. The CDR3 is CASRTGTSGNSNNEQFF. In DNA, the CDR3 is TGTGCCAGCAGAACCGGGACTAGCGGGAATTCCAACAATGAGCAGTTCTTC.

This clonotype is medium-sized. The rearrangement links TRBV12-3 or TRBV12-4 to TRBJ2-1; 9 bases align to TRBD2. CDR3 length equals 15 residues. J was trimmed by 9 bases and V by 8 bases; bases with no gene match: 14. CDR3 protein: CASESQGLAQGEQFF. CDR3 bases: TGTGCCAGCGAAAGTCAAGGACTAGCGCAGGGTGAGCAGTTCTTC.

V gene TRBV12-3 or TRBV12-4 combines with J gene TRBJ1-5; TRBD1 is a possible D gene (5 bases). This CDR3 contains 17 residues. V lost 0 bases and J 5 bases, leaving 17 bases between the germline ends. In nucleotides, the CDR3 is TGTGCCAGCAGTTTAGCCCCTTCTCGGGGGTCGGATCAGCCCCAGCATTTT. It encodes CASSLAPSRGSDQPQHF.

This clonotype showed up just a few times. This rearrangement joins TRBV3-1 to TRBJ1-5, with D unclear. The CDR3 length is 16 residues. The V and J ends lost 3 bases and 2 bases respectively, with 14 bases between them. Germline V gives CDR1 LGHDT, CDR2 YNNKEL (reference sequence). The CDR3 here is CASSQSGRKGNQPQHF. The CDR3 nucleotides are TGTGCCAGCAGCCAGTCCGGGAGGAAGGGCAATCAGCCCCAGCATTTT.

This clonotype came up many times. The chain carries TRBV24-1 and TRBJ2-1; 8 nucleotides agree with TRBD2. Germline CDR1 reads KGHDR; CDR2 reads SFDVKD. The CDR3 consists of 16 residues. Trimming removed 0 bases from V and 5 bases from J; junction bases left unmatched: 5. CDR3 in amino acids: CATSDLPAGEHNEQFF. The CDR3 nucleotides are TGTGCCACCAGTGATTTGCCAGCGGGAGAACACAATGAGCAGTTCTTC.

About this clonotype: A junction boundary mismatches the germline segment, possibly from a read error. The chain links TRBV7-9 to TRBJ2-1, with D perhaps matching TRBD2 (6 bases). This CDR3 is 12 amino acids long. Germline values: CDR1 SEHNR, CDR2 FQNEAQ (reference sequence). CDR3 amino acids: CASSPDYSEQFF. CDR3 nucleotide sequence: TGTGCCAGCAGTCCGGACTACAGTGAGCAGTTCTTC.

This clonotype was seen more than once but under ten times. The J gene is TRBJ2-1, the V gene TRBV29-1; 10 bases agree with TRBD2. V was pared by 3 bases and J by 8 bases, with 7 bases of the junction left unmatched. Looked up from germline, CDR1 is SQVTM and CDR2 is ANQGSEA. The CDR3 is made up of 14 amino acids. The CDR3: CSVESSGRAHEQFF. The CDR3 bases are TGCAGCGTTGAGTCAAGCGGGAGGGCTCATGAGCAGTTCTTC.

The chain combines TRBV29-1 with TRBJ2-7, with D tentatively TRBD1 (5 bases). This CDR3 comprises 13 residues. Germline V lookup: CDR1 SQVTM, CDR2 ANQGSEA. With 4 bases removed from V and 2 bases from J, the gap between germline ends came to 12 bases. The DNA of the CDR3 is TGCAGCGTTGGCCGCGACAGCCCCTACGAGCAGTACTTC. Protein sequence: CSVGRDSPYEQYF.

This clonotype was counted between two and nine times. A read error may explain this, as a much larger clone is one base away. The chain recombines TRBV7-3 with TRBJ2-1; D gene unclear. CDR3 size: 13 residues. The germline CDR1 and CDR2 sequences are SGHTA and FQGTGA. The V end was cut by 4 bases, the J end by 8 bases, with 12 bases between. The CDR3 DNA sequence: TGTGCCAGCAGCTCGCGATACTGGGATGAGCAGTTCTTC. Its translation: CASSSRYWDEQFF.

The J gene is TRBJ2-1, the V gene TRBV4-2, with TRBD2 as a possible D gene (5 bases). From germline, CDR1 is LGHNA and CDR2 YNFKEQ. This CDR3 is built from 17 residues. Trimming stripped 3 bases from V and 4 bases from J, with 19 bases between. As DNA, the CDR3 is TGTGCCAGCAGCCAGGGTTCGACTACCGAAGATTACAATGAGCAGTTCTTC. Translating it yields CASSQGSTTEDYNEQFF.

V and J are TRBV19 and TRBJ2-7; 9 bases are shared with TRBD1. The CDR3 loop spans 16 amino acids. V gave up 5 bases and J gave up 3 bases; unmatched junction bases: 11. The germline V gene encodes CDR1 LNHDA and CDR2 SQIVND (reference sequence). Here the CDR3 DNA reads TGTGCCAGTAGTCCGCGGACAGGGGAAGGGGTCTACGAGCAGTACTTC. It encodes CASSPRTGEGVYEQYF.

This clonotype has only a few counts. V is TRBV20-1 and J is TRBJ1-5, with no clear D. The CDR3 spans 15 residues. Germline V gene data show CDR1 as DFQATT and CDR2 as SNEGSKA (reference sequence). V gave up 6 bases and J gave up 2 bases, with 17 bases separating them. CDR3 in amino acids: CSASGGQARNQPQHF. The CDR3 DNA reads as TGCAGTGCCTCTGGAGGGCAGGCCCGCAATCAGCCCCAGCATTTT.

Concerning this clonotype itself: One base away lies a much larger clone, so this may be a sequencing read error. The CDR3 region is CASRRDWAPYEQYF. CDR3 bases: TGTGCCAGCAGGCGGGACTGGGCCCCCTACGAGCAGTACTTC. The chain is built from TRBV6-5 and TRBJ2-7; TRBD2 is a possible D gene (6 bases). Between the trimmed V and J ends, which lost 6 bases and 2 bases, there was a span of 14 bases. The CDR3 spans 14 residues. Germline V CDR1 and CDR2: MNHEY, SVGAGI.

This chain joins TRBV30 and TRBJ1-5; D gene ambiguous. The V end was cut by 2 bases, the J end by 3 bases, with 8 bases between. CDR1 and CDR2 from the germline V gene are GTSNPN and SVGIG (reference sequence). There are 13 residues in the CDR3. The CDR3 DNA sequence: TGTGCCTGGAGTACGACGGTCAATCAGCCCCAGCATTTT. Protein sequence: CAWSTTVNQPQHF.

This clonotype came up a few times. The rearrangement joins TRBV5-6 to TRBJ2-3, with a tentative D call TRBD1 (6 bases). The germline CDR1 and CDR2 sequences are SGHDT and YYEEEE. V shed 5 bases and J shed 4 bases, with 20 bases lying between them. This CDR3 spans 16 amino acids. For the CDR3, the DNA is TGTGCCAGCAGTACCCTGAACCAGGGGATCGCAGATACGCAGTATTTT. Translating gives CASSTLNQGIADTQYF.

This clonotype was seen many times. CDR3 amino acids: CASSYGGPIYGYTF. CDR3 DNA: TGTGCCAGCAGTTACGGCGGGCCAATCTATGGCTACACCTTC. The chain couples TRBV6-5 to TRBJ1-2; D unclear. V lost 2 bases and J 4 bases, leaving 11 bases between the germline ends. The CDR3 has 14 amino acids. Germline assignment: CDR1 MNHEY and CDR2 SVGAGI.